This T cell receptor (beta chain) originates from a study of PD-L1 blockade in urothelial cancer. Every PCR got spiked synthetic TCR analog templates. TCRdb keeps only in-frame clones here, not all; method: immunoSEQ multiplex PCR. The sample has about 90,000 clones, less than 85% seen once. Time point specified: peripheral blood 6 weeks after treatment start. The TCR sequence derives from a man aged 70 or older with urothelial cancer. Sequencing was performed on PBMCs, taken around atezolizumab (anti-PD-L1) treatment.

DNA for the CDR3: TGTGCTAGTGGGGGACAGGACCGCTACAATGAGCAGTTCTTC. This codes for CASGGQDRYNEQFF. This chain connects TRBV12-5 to TRBJ2-1; 8 bases are a match to TRBD1. J gave up 3 bases and V 6 bases, and 4 bases lay outside the gene matches. The CDR3 spans 14 residues. Germline CDR1 LGHNT, CDR2 FRNRAP.